Given below is one T cell receptor (beta chain) in context. The entry originates in a study of blood T cell repertoires in COVID-19. With V trimmed by 5 bases and J by 6 bases, 5 bases remained unmatched. Germline V gene lookup returns CDR1 MNHEY and CDR2 SVGAGI. This CDR3 comprises 14 residues. This table comes from immunoSEQ multiplex PCR, and its TCRdb copy is limited to in-frame clones, with some not included. The sample records about 170,000 clones, around four fifths being singletons. The TCR was taken from a woman aged 80 or older with COVID-19, enrolled during active disease. The sequencing sample was made of peripheral blood. This rearrangement joins TRBV6-5 to TRBJ2-2, with 8 positions matching TRBD1. CDR3: CASSLPDRAGELFF. The CDR3 DNA sequence: TGTGCCAGCAGTCTACCGGACAGGGCCGGGGAGCTGTTTTTT.